These 22 T cell receptor beta chains were all obtained from the same sample, sequenced in a study of read filtering for tumor transcriptome and immune sequencing. This library used roughly 400 ng RNA and molecular barcoded adaptors spanning alpha/delta and beta/gamma chains. Each CDR3 protein is one row after TCRdb ran MiXCR on the reads. The table records 50,000 or so distinct CDR3 sequences, around 19% of them present only once. Input material: a population of CD138-negative cells sorted from bone marrow. Receptors originate from a donor at least 40 years old with multiple myeloma.

This clonotype was counted at least ten times. This rearrangement joins TRBV19 to TRBJ2-2; D tentatively fits TRBD1 or TRBD2 (5 bases each). The germline V gene has CDR1 LNHDA and CDR2 SQIVND (reference sequence). V gave up 3 bases and J gave up 3 bases, with 14 bases separating them. The CDR3 extends over 16 amino acids. In nucleotides, the CDR3 is TGTGCCAGTAGTATTGTGTCGGGGACGGACACCGGGGAGCTGTTTTTT. It codes for CASSIVSGTDTGELFF.

This clonotype was detected many times. The rearrangement joins TRBV29-1 to TRBJ2-7; tentative D call: TRBD2 (6 bases). Germline lookup yields CDR1 SQVTM and CDR2 ANQGSEA. The length of the CDR3 is 12 residues. V was clipped by 6 bases and J by 7 bases, with 16 bases between them. DNA of the CDR3: TGCAGCGTCGATTCCACCCGGGGGGAGCAGTACTTC. This codes for CSVDSTRGEQYF.

The table lists this clonotype with many counts. This chain uses TRBV28 with TRBJ2-3; D unresolved. Germline V lookup: CDR1 MDHEN, CDR2 SYDVKM. Trimming cost V 5 bases and J 7 bases, with 16 bases left between them. The CDR3 totals 14 residues. CDR3 DNA sequence: TGTGCCAGCAGTCTGGCCGGCCCGCGGAATACGCAGTATTTT. Translation gives CASSLAGPRNTQYF.

The sample holds a few counts of this clonotype. The CDR3 region is CASSASAGAGTGELFF. The CDR3 DNA is TGTGCCAGCAGCGCATCCGCCGGGGCGGGGACCGGGGAGCTGTTTTTT. The chain has TRBV11-2 and TRBJ2-2; TRBD2 is a possible D gene (6 bases). Germline CDR1 reads SGHAT; CDR2 reads FQNNGV. This CDR3 is 16 amino acids long. The ends were cut back, 5 bases at V and 5 bases at J, with 18 bases in the middle.

The sample holds many counts of this clonotype. The chain joins TRBV3-1 to TRBJ1-1, with TRBD1 matching 7 bases. Germline assignment: CDR1 LGHDT and CDR2 YNNKEL (reference sequence). The V gene end was trimmed by 2 bases and the J gene end by 4 bases; junction bases not matched to a gene: 10. This CDR3 contains 16 residues. The CDR3 spells CASSQTGPGGTTEAFF. The CDR3, as DNA: TGTGCCAGCAGCCAAACAGGGCCAGGGGGTACCACTGAAGCTTTCTTT.

The chain carries TRBV29-1 and TRBJ2-3; D ambiguous. The CDR3 has 14 residues. Trimming took off 4 bases at V and 2 bases at J, with 13 bases between the two ends. CDR1 is SQVTM, CDR2 ANQGSEA, per germline. This CDR3 reads CSVGEDPLTDTQYF. CDR3 DNA sequence: TGCAGCGTTGGTGAGGACCCACTCACAGATACGCAGTATTTT.

This clonotype occurred many times. This sequence joins TRBV19 and TRBJ2-3; D perhaps matches TRBD1 (7 bases). The V gene's germline CDR1 is LNHDA and CDR2 SQIVND (reference sequence). Trimming removed 1 base from V and 10 bases from J, with 18 bases in between. The CDR3 has 15 amino acids. CDR3 DNA sequence: TGTGCCAGTAGTATAGGAGGAGGGGGCTTTTCGCCGCAGTATTTT. Its translation: CASSIGGGGFSPQYF.

A word on this clonotype: Mismatch with germline at one junction end may stem from a read error. The rearrangement links TRBV29-1 to TRBJ2-1; D not resolved. The CDR3 has 13 residues. CDR1 is SQVTM and CDR2 is ANQGSEA in the germline V gene. The CDR3 DNA reads as TGCGGCGTTGTAGGTAGGGTCTGCAATGAGCAGTTCTTC. It specifies CGVVGRVCNEQFF.

This clonotype was counted many times. This chain connects TRBV7-9 to TRBJ1-1; D might be TRBD1 (5 bases). This CDR3 comprises 13 residues. V was pared by 2 bases and J by 1 base, with 5 bases between. CDR1 SEHNR and CDR2 FQNEAQ come from the germline V gene (reference sequence). The CDR3 DNA reads TGTGCCAGCAGCTTACAGGGGAACACTGAAGCTTTCTTT. This codes for CASSLQGNTEAFF.

The table lists this clonotype with a count of one. A read error may be the cause here, since a much bigger clone is one base away. J is TRBJ2-7 and V is TRBV2; D may be TRBD2 (6 bases). Germline values: CDR1 SNHLY, CDR2 FYNNEI. The CDR3 has 14 amino acids. The CDR3 nucleotides read TGTGCCGGCAGTAGGACTATAACCTCCTACGAGCAGTACTTC. Protein: CAGSRTITSYEQYF.

Many counts were recorded for this clonotype. J is TRBJ2-1 and V is TRBV10-3, with D possibly TRBD1 on 6 matching bases. The CDR3 loop spans 11 amino acids. Germline CDR1 reads ENHRY; CDR2 reads SYGVKD. V lost 10 bases to trimming and J lost 9 bases, with 13 bases between them. Written as DNA, the CDR3 is TGTGCCACCGCGGAAGGGGGTGAGCAGTTCTTC. Translation gives CATAEGGEQFF.

This clonotype came up many times. J is TRBJ2-1 and V is TRBV27, with 7 bases fitting TRBD2. The CDR3 runs to 14 residues. Trimming took 5 bases from V and 8 from J; bases not matched to a gene: 9. Germline values: CDR1 MNHEY, CDR2 SMNVEV (reference sequence). The DNA of the CDR3 is TGTGCCAGCAGTGCGGGGGTAGATGAGGATGAGCAGTTCTTC. It encodes CASSAGVDEDEQFF.

This clonotype was detected ten times or more. J is TRBJ1-1 and V is TRBV29-1, with D possibly TRBD1 on 5 matching bases. The germline CDR1 and CDR2 sequences are SQVTM and ANQGSEA. V was trimmed by 8 bases and J by 11 bases, leaving 27 bases between them. The CDR3 spans 14 residues. The CDR3 DNA follows: TGCAGCCCGGGTGTCCCGACATCTCCTGAGGGGGCTTTCTTT. The encoded protein is CSPGVPTSPEGAFF.

Only one count was recorded for this clonotype. The V gene is TRBV11-2, the J gene TRBJ2-1; TRBD2 might be the D (6 bases). This CDR3 is built from 14 residues. V lost 7 bases, J lost 2 bases, and 12 bases lay in between. Germline assignment: CDR1 SGHAT and CDR2 FQNNGV. As DNA, the CDR3 is TGTGCCAGCACCCTTAGGACTACCTACAATGAGCAGTTCTTC. It is translated as CASTLRTTYNEQFF.

This clonotype was observed at least ten times. The chain employs TRBV20-1 and TRBJ1-5; D gene unclear. Germline V lookup: CDR1 DFQATT, CDR2 SNEGSKA (reference sequence). The CDR3 totals 13 residues. The ends were cut back, 5 bases at V and 2 bases at J, with 10 bases in the middle. The CDR3 DNA follows: TGCAGTGCTTCCCGCGGTGGCAATCAGCCCCAGCATTTT. It specifies CSASRGGNQPQHF.

This clonotype came up many times. This chain links TRBV12-3 or TRBV12-4 with TRBJ2-5; D is perhaps TRBD1 (5 bases). Trimming stripped 3 bases from V and 4 bases from J, with 12 bases between. This CDR3 spans 14 amino acids. Here the CDR3 reads CASSFGDSRETQYF. The CDR3 bases are TGTGCCAGCAGTTTTGGCGACAGTAGAGAGACCCAGTACTTC.

V usage is TRBV29-1 and J usage is TRBJ2-2; D possibly corresponds to TRBD1 (6 bases). CDR3 length: 13 residues. Germline values: CDR1 SQVTM, CDR2 ANQGSEA. Trimming removed 5 bases from V and 5 bases from J, with 12 bases in between. CDR3 region: CSVQQGSTGELFF. Here the CDR3 DNA reads TGCAGCGTTCAGCAGGGGTCAACCGGGGAGCTGTTTTTT.

This clonotype was recorded many times. V usage is TRBV29-1 and J usage is TRBJ2-3, with D hard to call. The CDR3 loop spans 9 amino acids. The ends were cut back, 3 bases at V and 6 bases at J, with 1 base in the middle. Germline CDR1 is SQVTM and CDR2 is ANQGSEA. CDR3 DNA sequence: TGCAGCGTTGATGATACGCAGTATTTT. Amino acid sequence: CSVDDTQYF.

At least ten counts were recorded for this clonotype. The chain uses TRBV29-1 and TRBJ1-1, with 10 bases identical to TRBD1. Germline V lookup: CDR1 SQVTM, CDR2 ANQGSEA. The ends lost 7 bases at V and 5 bases at J; junction bases unmatched: 7. The CDR3 contains 13 residues. The CDR3 nucleotides are TGCAGCGCCGCCGGGACAGGGGTAACTGAAGCTTTCTTT. Its protein is CSAAGTGVTEAFF.

This clonotype occurred a few times. A single base separates this from a much larger clone, so it may be a read error. The chain uses TRBV9 and TRBJ2-1; D is uncertain. Germline lookup yields CDR1 SGDLS and CDR2 YYNGEE. The CDR3 contains 15 residues. CDR3 bases: TGTGCCAGCAGCGTCAGAGACTCCCCGTACAATGAGCAGTCCTTC. Translation: CASSVRDSPYNEQSF. Combining the CDR3 with reference TRBV9 and TRBJ2-1 gives the whole variable domain DSGVTQTPKHLITATGQRVTLRCSPRSGDLSVYWYQQSLDQGLQFLIQYYNGEERAKGNILERFSAQQFPDLHSELNLSSLELGDSALYFCASSVRDSPYNEQSFGPGTRLTVL.

About this clonotype itself: The CDR3 does not close with the conserved phenylalanine or tryptophan, likely indicating a read error. The CDR3: CASSPRTSSWHQQFL. The CDR3 nucleotides are TGTGCCAGCAGCCCCCGGACAAGCTCTTGGCATCAGCAGTTCCTC. The chain couples TRBV7-3 to TRBJ2-1; a weak D match, TRBD1 (5 bases). V gave up 5 bases and J gave up 11 bases, with 22 bases separating them. This CDR3 is built from 15 residues. Germline V gene data show CDR1 as SGHTA and CDR2 as FQGTGA.

This clonotype was counted ten times or more. V and J are TRBV7-8 and TRBJ2-5, with a weak D call TRBD1 (6 bases). Looked up from germline, CDR1 is SGHVS and CDR2 is FQNEAQ. The CDR3 spans 15 residues. The V gene lost 7 bases and the J gene lost 6 bases, with 21 bases spanning the gap. The DNA of the CDR3 is TGTGCCAGCACCCCTCCCGCTACAGGGTTGAAGACCCAGTACTTC. Its protein is CASTPPATGLKTQYF.